This TCR beta chain was obtained from a study of cytomegalovirus exposure and HLA in healthy donors. Study information: The roughly 130 validation repertoires, a later analysis reported, used the same platform as the 600 to 700 repertoires from the first cohort.

Only in-frame clones appear in the TCRdb table, and some are missing; sequencing was by immunoSEQ multiplex PCR. Of 85,000 to 90,000 clones detected, roughly 96% appear once; the ten largest clones hold 0.78%. The CDR3 is 12 amino acids. Trimming removed 6 bases at V and 3 bases at J, with 9 bases between. Germline lookup yields CDR1 KGHSH and CDR2 LQKENI. Sequences were obtained from PBMCs. The source of this sequence is a young man in good health and CMV-seronegative. V usage is TRBV18 and J usage is TRBJ2-7, with D possibly TRBD2 on 5 matching bases. CDR3 sequence reads: CASSRDFYEQYF. CDR3 nucleotide sequence: TGTGCCAGCTCCCGGGATTTCTACGAGCAGTACTTC.